The T cell receptor (beta chain) described here comes from a study of regulatory T cells in long-lasting Graves disease. Notes on the study in general: Patients whose Graves' disease persisted exhibited lower TCR diversity than those newly diagnosed.

Sample time point: newly diagnosed GD, antithyroid drugs for less than 3 months. PBMC RNA served as the TCR library source. Germline V CDR1 and CDR2: LNHNV, YYDKDF (reference sequence). V trimming: 0 bases; J trimming: 9 bases; junction bases outside the gene matches: 14. The CDR3 runs to 18 residues. This clonotype was seen at least ten times. As yet, its antigen is unknown. Building of the TCR beta libraries involved iRepertoire HTBI primers and Arm-PCR of CDR3 regions. TCRdb re-derived calls from the multiplex PCR reads in MiXCR, one entry per CDR3 protein. The sample records some 600,000 distinct CDR3 sequences, more than 15% being singletons. The same data also went into a second study, on T cells in Graves' hyperthyroidism and ophthalmopathy. According to that study: Graves' hyperthyroidism was deemed stable given no ophthalmopathy progression within 18 months. The HTBI set primed first-round TCR CDR3 RT-PCR.

The V call is TRBV15, the J call TRBJ2-1, with 10 bases that match TRBD1. This receptor was obtained from a man aged 18 to 30 with Graves disease. The source was peripheral blood mononuclear cells (PBMCs), collected at new diagnosis, from a patient treated with antithyroid drugs. CDR3 nucleotides: TGTGCCACCAGCAGAGATTCCCCGAGACAGGGGGCTTATGTTGAGCAGTTCTTC. Translation: CATSRDSPRQGAYVEQFF.